What follows are 10 T cell receptor beta chains derived from one specimen sequenced in a study of T-cell reconstitution after alpha-beta-depleted transplantation in children. Unique molecular identifiers were incorporated during preparation of the TCRbeta library. Each CDR3 protein gets one entry after TCRdb re-called the PCR reads with MiXCR. This table has about 110,000 distinct CDR3 sequences, 10% appearing once. The starting material was PBMCs from the stem cell graft donor, obtained from the stem cell graft. All receptors derive from a human donor who donated a stem cell graft to a child with acute lymphoblastic leukemia.

With respect to this clonotype: This sequence may be a read error, since a much larger clone differs from it by one base. The CDR3 DNA reads TGTGCCAGCAGTTGGACTAGCGGGTACTACAATGCGCAGTTCTTC. Protein product: CASSWTSGYYNAQFF. The chain couples TRBV27 to TRBJ2-1; 11 nucleotides line up with TRBD2. Germline CDR1 and CDR2: MNHEY and SMNVEV (reference sequence). This CDR3 is 15 amino acids long.

This clonotype showed up many times. The chain carries TRBV20-1 and TRBJ2-7; 9 positions match TRBD1. V dropped 3 bases and J dropped 5; count of bases not matched to a gene: 8. Germline CDR1 reads DFQATT; CDR2 reads SNEGSKA (reference sequence). The CDR3 spans 14 residues. The CDR3 bases are TGCAGTGCTAGTATAGGGGGACAGGGTGACGAGCAGTACTTC. It yields the protein CSASIGGQGDEQYF.

There are a few counts of this clonotype. The chain employs TRBV18 and TRBJ2-1; TRBD1 agrees at 8 bases. Germline CDR1 KGHSH, CDR2 LQKENI. This CDR3 comprises 14 residues. Losses at the gene ends were 8 bases for V and 3 bases for J; bases not matched to a gene: 6. The CDR3 spells CASRGQEYYNEQFF. CDR3 DNA sequence: TGTGCCAGCAGGGGACAGGAATACTACAATGAGCAGTTCTTC.

This clonotype has ten or more counts. This chain links TRBV7-2 with TRBJ2-5; D is possibly TRBD1 or TRBD2 (5 bases each). Trimming pared 1 base from V and 1 base from J, leaving 13 bases between. The CDR3 contains 16 residues. Germline values: CDR1 SGHTA, CDR2 FQGNSA. This CDR3 is CASSLGARGGQETQYF. Here the CDR3 DNA reads TGTGCCAGCAGCTTAGGCGCTCGGGGCGGCCAAGAGACCCAGTACTTC.

Ten or more counts support this clonotype. The V and J genes are TRBV9 and TRBJ2-5; D is possibly TRBD2 (5 bases). The CDR3 runs to 13 residues. CDR1 and CDR2 from the germline V gene are SGDLS and YYNGEE. V lost 0 bases and J 5 bases, leaving 8 bases between the germline ends. The CDR3 DNA reads TGTGCCAGCAGCGTAGGTGGGGAGGAGACCCAGTACTTC. Protein sequence: CASSVGGEETQYF.

The chain links TRBV30 to TRBJ2-3; tentatively, D is TRBD2 (5 bases). Trimming removed 7 bases at V and 2 bases at J, with 10 bases between. The CDR3 has 12 amino acids. Germline values: CDR1 GTSNPN, CDR2 SVGIG (reference sequence). CDR3 protein: CASEGLTDTQYF. CDR3 nucleotides: TGTGCCTCCGAGGGCCTCACAGATACGCAGTATTTT.

This clonotype has only one observation. This chain uses TRBV5-4 with TRBJ2-7, with 11 bases that match TRBD1. The length of the CDR3 is 14 residues. Germline lookup yields CDR1 SGHNT and CDR2 YYREEE (reference sequence). The V and J ends lost 4 bases and 3 bases, in that order; junction bases with no gene match: 3. The chain's CDR3 is CASSQDRGLYEQYF. The CDR3 coding sequence is TGTGCCAGCAGCCAGGACAGGGGGCTCTACGAGCAGTACTTC.

This clonotype was picked up many times. This sequence joins TRBV4-2 and TRBJ2-7; no firm D call. V was shortened by 3 bases and J by 4 bases, with 10 bases between the two germline ends. This CDR3 region has 13 residues. CDR1 and CDR2 (germline): LGHNA, YNFKEQ. CDR3: CASSQPPQYEQYF. CDR3 nucleotides: TGTGCCAGCAGCCAGCCCCCTCAATACGAGCAGTACTTC.

In this sample, this clonotype turned up many times. J is TRBJ1-6 and V is TRBV27; 7 nucleotides agree with TRBD1. This CDR3 comprises 17 residues. V lost 3 bases, J lost 5 bases, and 10 bases stayed unmatched. Germline lookup yields CDR1 MNHEY and CDR2 SMNVEV (reference sequence). The CDR3 sequence: CASSFLTGSGHNSPLHF. CDR3 bases: TGTGCCAGCAGTTTCCTGACAGGGTCGGGCCATAATTCACCCCTCCACTTT.

This clonotype showed up many times. The chain carries TRBV19 and TRBJ2-3; 9 bases align to TRBD1. Germline loops: CDR1 LNHDA, CDR2 SQIVND (reference sequence). The CDR3 has 15 residues. With 9 bases clipped from V and 1 base from J, the junction kept 8 bases outside the gene matches. The CDR3 here is CASGAQGARTDTQYF. The CDR3 DNA follows: TGTGCCAGCGGAGCACAGGGGGCACGCACAGATACGCAGTATTTT.